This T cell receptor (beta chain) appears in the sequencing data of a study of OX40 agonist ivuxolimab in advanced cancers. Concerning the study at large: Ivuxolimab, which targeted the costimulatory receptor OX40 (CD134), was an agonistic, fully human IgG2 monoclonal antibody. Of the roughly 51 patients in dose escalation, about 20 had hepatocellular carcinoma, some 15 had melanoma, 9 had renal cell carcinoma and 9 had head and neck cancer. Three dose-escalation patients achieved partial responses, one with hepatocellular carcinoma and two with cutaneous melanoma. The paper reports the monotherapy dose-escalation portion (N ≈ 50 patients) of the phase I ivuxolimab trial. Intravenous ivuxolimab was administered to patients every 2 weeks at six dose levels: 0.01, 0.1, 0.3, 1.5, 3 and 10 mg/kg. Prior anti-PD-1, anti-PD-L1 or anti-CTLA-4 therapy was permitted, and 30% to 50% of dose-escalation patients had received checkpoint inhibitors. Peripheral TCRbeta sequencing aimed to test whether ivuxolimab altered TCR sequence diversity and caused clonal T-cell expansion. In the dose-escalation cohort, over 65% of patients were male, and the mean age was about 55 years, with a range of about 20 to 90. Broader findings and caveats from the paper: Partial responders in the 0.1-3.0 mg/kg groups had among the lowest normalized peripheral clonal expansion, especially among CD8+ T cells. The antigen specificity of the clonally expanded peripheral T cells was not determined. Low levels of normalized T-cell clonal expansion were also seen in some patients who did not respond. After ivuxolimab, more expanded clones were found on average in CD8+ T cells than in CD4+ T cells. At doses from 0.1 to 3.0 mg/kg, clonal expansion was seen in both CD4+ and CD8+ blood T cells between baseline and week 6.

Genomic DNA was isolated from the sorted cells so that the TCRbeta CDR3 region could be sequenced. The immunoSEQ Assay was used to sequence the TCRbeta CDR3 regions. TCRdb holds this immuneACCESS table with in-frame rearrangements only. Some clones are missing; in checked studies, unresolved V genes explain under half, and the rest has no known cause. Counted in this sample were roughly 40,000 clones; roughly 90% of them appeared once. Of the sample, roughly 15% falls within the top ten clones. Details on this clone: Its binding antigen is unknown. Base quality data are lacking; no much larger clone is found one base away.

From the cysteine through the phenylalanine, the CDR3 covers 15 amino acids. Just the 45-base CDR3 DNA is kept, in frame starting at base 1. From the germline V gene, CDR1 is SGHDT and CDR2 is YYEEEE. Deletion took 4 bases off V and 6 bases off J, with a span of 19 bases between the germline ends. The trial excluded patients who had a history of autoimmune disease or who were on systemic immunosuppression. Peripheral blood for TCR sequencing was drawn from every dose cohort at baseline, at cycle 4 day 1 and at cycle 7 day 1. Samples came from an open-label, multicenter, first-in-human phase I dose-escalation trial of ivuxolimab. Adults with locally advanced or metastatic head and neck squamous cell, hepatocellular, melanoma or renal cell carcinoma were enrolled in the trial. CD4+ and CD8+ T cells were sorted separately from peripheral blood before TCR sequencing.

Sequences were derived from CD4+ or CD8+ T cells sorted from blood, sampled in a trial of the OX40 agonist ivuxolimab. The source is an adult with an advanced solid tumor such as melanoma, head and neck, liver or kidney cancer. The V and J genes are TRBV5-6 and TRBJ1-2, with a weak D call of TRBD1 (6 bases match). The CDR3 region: CASSPQGAGVDGYTF. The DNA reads TGTGCCAGCAGCCCCCAGGGAGCAGGGGTCGATGGCTACACCTTC. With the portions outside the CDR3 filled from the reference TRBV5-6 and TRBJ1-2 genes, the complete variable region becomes DAGVTQSPTHLIKTRGQQVTLRCSPKSGHDTVSWYQQALGQGPQFIFQYYEEEERQRGNFPDRFSGHQFPNYSSELNVNALLLGDSALYLCASSPQGAGVDGYTFGSGTRLTVV.